The 20 T cell receptor beta chains presented below share a single source sample, sequenced in a study of radiotherapy plus CTLA-4 blockade in lung cancer (dated by TCRdb to between 2018 and 2020). Libraries were made using the immunoSEQ multiplex PCR assay. Imported from immuneACCESS, the table was reduced by TCRdb to in-frame sequences with V and J called. These copies leave out some clones; in studies compared against another copy, an unresolved V gene accounts for under half, and the cause of the remainder is not known. A total of about 93,000 clones appear in this sample, 70% to 90% of them only once. The ten largest account for 4% to 6% of the sample. Source: peripheral blood, taken from a patient treated with radiotherapy plus ipilimumab. Receptors originate from a human donor with non-small cell lung cancer that progressed on radiotherapy plus ipilimumab.

The CDR3 spells CASSGGLAPNEQYF. Written as DNA, the CDR3 is TGTGCCAGCTCAGGGGGACTAGCGCCCAACGAGCAGTACTTC. The V call is TRBV18, the J call TRBJ2-7; 10 nucleotides align to TRBD2. The germline gives CDR1 KGHSH, CDR2 LQKENI. J lost 5 bases, V lost 5 bases, and 6 bases had no gene match. The CDR3 is 14 amino acids. Full variable domain (missing parts from reference TRBV18 and TRBJ2-7): NAGVMQNPRHLVRRRGQEARLRCSPMKGHSHVYWYRQLPEEGLKFMVYLQKENIIDESGMPKERFSAEFPKEGPSILRIQQVVRGDSAAYFCASSGGLAPNEQYFGPGTRLTVT.

The gene calls are TRBV9 and TRBJ2-2; 11 nucleotides match TRBD2. The CDR3 extends over 16 amino acids. V shed 4 bases, J shed 4 bases, and the junction held 6 bases outside the gene matches. Germline V gene sequence: CDR1 SGDLS, CDR2 YYNGEE. The CDR3 region is CASSQGLAGLTGELFF. CDR3 nucleotides: TGTGCCAGCAGCCAAGGACTAGCGGGTCTCACCGGGGAGCTGTTTTTT.

The chain uses TRBV2 and TRBJ2-1, with 11 bases matching TRBD2. Germline assignment: CDR1 SNHLY and CDR2 FYNNEI. The CDR3 extends over 16 amino acids. J was trimmed by 6 bases and V by 2 bases; bases with no gene match: 6. The CDR3 nucleotides are TGTGCCAGCAGTGAACCGGGACTAGCGGACGCCAATGAGCAGTTCTTC. The encoded protein is CASSEPGLADANEQFF.

This clone is a singleton in its sample. This sequence joins TRBV29-1 and TRBJ1-1; 8 nucleotides agree with TRBD1. The V gene's germline CDR1 is SQVTM and CDR2 ANQGSEA. The V gene end was trimmed by 6 bases and the J gene end by 10 bases; junction bases not matched to a gene: 4. The CDR3 has 10 residues. CDR3 amino acids: CSVSTGGAFF. CDR3 DNA: TGCAGCGTGTCAACAGGGGGAGCTTTCTTT.

The J gene is TRBJ2-1, the V gene TRBV6-5; the match to TRBD2 covers 12 bases. Germline trimming cut 6 bases from V and 8 bases from J; bases unmatched to any gene: 5. The CDR3 consists of 14 residues. CDR1 and CDR2 (germline): MNHEY, SVGAGI. The CDR3 loop reads CASSWTSGIYEQFF. CDR3 nucleotides: TGTGCCAGCAGCTGGACTAGCGGGATCTATGAGCAGTTCTTC.

The chain is built from TRBV6-1 and TRBJ2-7; 9 positions match TRBD2. Trimming took 3 bases from V and 3 from J; bases not matched to a gene: 6. The V gene's germline CDR1 is MNHNS and CDR2 SASEGT. This CDR3 is built from 15 residues. CDR3 sequence reads: CASSDSGRGVYEQYF. The CDR3 DNA sequence: TGTGCCAGCAGTGATAGCGGGAGAGGTGTCTACGAGCAGTACTTC.

This chain connects TRBV4-1 to TRBJ1-2; D is possibly TRBD1 (6 bases). The CDR3 contains 15 residues. V lost 1 base and J 6 bases, leaving 15 bases between the germline ends. Germline-derived CDR1 and CDR2 are MGHRA and YSYEKL. CDR3 DNA sequence: TGCGCCAGCAGCCAAGCACGTCGGACAGATGATGGCTACACCTTC. This encodes CASSQARRTDDGYTF.

This clone was detected only a few times. Other DNA sequences in this sample translate to the same CDR3. This sequence joins TRBV5-1 and TRBJ2-7; 7 nucleotides align to TRBD2. V was pared by 1 base and J by 0 bases, with 1 base of the junction left unmatched. The CDR3 has 14 amino acids. Germline CDR1 reads SGHRS; CDR2 reads YFSETQ. The CDR3 loop reads CASSLSSGSYEQYF. The CDR3 bases are TGCGCCAGCAGCTTGTCTAGCGGCTCCTACGAGCAGTACTTC.

The CDR3 DNA reads as TGTGCCAGCAGCGTAGGACCACGACCTAGCACAGATACGCAGTATTTT. Translating it yields CASSVGPRPSTDTQYF. The V call is TRBV9, the J call TRBJ2-3; no reliable D call. V was cut by 0 bases and J by 0 bases, with 11 bases left in between. The germline CDR1 and CDR2 sequences are SGDLS and YYNGEE. The length of the CDR3 is 16 residues.

CDR3 DNA sequence: TGCAGCGTAAGGACAGACCTAAATTCACCCCTCCACTTT. It yields the protein CSVRTDLNSPLHF. The chain has TRBV29-1 and TRBJ1-6, with D perhaps TRBD1 (6 bases). The CDR3 consists of 13 residues. V lost 6 bases to trimming and J lost 7 bases, with 13 bases between them. Germline CDR1 reads SQVTM; CDR2 reads ANQGSEA.

This clone was counted only a few times. CDR3 coding DNA: TGCGCCAGCAGGCCGGGACAGGGGTCGTCCTATGGCTACACCTTC. This sequence encodes CASRPGQGSSYGYTF. The chain uses TRBV5-1 and TRBJ1-2; 10 bases agree with TRBD1. The CDR3 is 15 amino acids. With V trimmed by 5 bases and J by 4 bases, 8 bases remained unmatched. Germline V gene lookup returns CDR1 SGHRS and CDR2 YFSETQ.

V gene TRBV6-6 combines with J gene TRBJ2-2, with D unclear. V gave up 4 bases and J gave up 6 bases, with 18 bases separating them. This CDR3 is built from 16 residues. Germline V CDR1 and CDR2: MNHNY, SVGAGI (reference sequence). CDR3 loop: CASSLDTVVVPGELFF. In DNA, the CDR3 is TGTGCCAGCAGTTTAGACACGGTTGTGGTCCCCGGGGAGCTGTTTTTT.

The V gene is TRBV6-6, the J gene TRBJ1-1; no firm D call. The CDR3 runs to 12 residues. Trimming cost V 2 bases and J 4 bases, with 5 bases left between them. Germline CDR1 is MNHNY and CDR2 is SVGAGI (reference sequence). CDR3 bases: TGTGCCAGCAGTTACCCCTCCACTGAAGCTTTCTTT. Translation: CASSYPSTEAFF.

The V call is TRBV5-1, the J call TRBJ2-5; D gene ambiguous. The germline CDR1 and CDR2 sequences are SGHRS and YFSETQ. The V end was cut by 4 bases, the J end by 4 bases, with 14 bases between. The CDR3 consists of 14 residues. CDR3 protein: CASSTTGSVETQYF. The DNA of the CDR3 is TGCGCCAGCAGCACAACCGGGTCAGTAGAGACCCAGTACTTC.

This chain uses TRBV29-1 with TRBJ2-2; maybe TRBD2 (6 bases). V dropped 4 bases and J dropped 4 bases, with 10 bases sitting between them. The CDR3 runs 13 residues. Germline CDR1 SQVTM, CDR2 ANQGSEA. Written as DNA, the CDR3 is TGCAGCGTTGTTGAGGGACTCACCGGGGAGCTGTTTTTT. This gives the protein CSVVEGLTGELFF.

The rearrangement links TRBV7-8 to TRBJ2-3; D is possibly TRBD2 (6 bases). Trimming removed 5 bases from V and 3 bases from J, with 21 bases in between. Per the germline V gene, CDR1 is SGHVS and CDR2 is FQNEAQ. The CDR3 has 17 residues. CDR3 DNA: TGTGCCAGCAGCCTTACCACTAGCATGACGAAGACAGATACGCAGTATTTT. Translation gives CASSLTTSMTKTDTQYF.

The gene calls are TRBV9 and TRBJ2-1; no clear D gene. CDR1 SGDLS and CDR2 YYNGEE come from the germline V gene. V was cut by 2 bases and J by 5 bases, with 14 bases left in between. The CDR3 has 15 amino acids. Written as DNA, the CDR3 is TGTGCCAGCAGCGTCGTAACCGATGGGGACAATGAGCAGTTCTTC. Translation gives CASSVVTDGDNEQFF.

The chain couples TRBV11-3 to TRBJ1-1, with 7 nucleotides matching TRBD1. CDR1 and CDR2 (germline): SGHNT, YENEEA. The CDR3 totals 13 residues. With 5 bases clipped from V and 7 bases from J, the junction kept 7 bases outside the gene matches. CDR3 nucleotide sequence: TGTGCCAGCAGCCCCAGTCAGGGGGGTGAAGCTTTCTTT. It translates to CASSPSQGGEAFF.

A few counts support this clone. The chain combines TRBV5-1 with TRBJ1-4, with D possibly TRBD1 on 5 matching bases. This CDR3 has 16 residues. The germline gives CDR1 SGHRS, CDR2 YFSETQ. Between the trimmed V and J ends, which lost 4 bases and 4 bases, there was a span of 17 bases. CDR3 DNA sequence: TGCGCCAGCAGCCGTCGTTTGGGGGAGGGTAATGAAAAACTGTTTTTT. Its translation is CASSRRLGEGNEKLFF.

The CDR3 reads CASSFGDGYTF. For the CDR3, the DNA is TGCGCCAGCAGCTTCGGCGATGGCTACACCTTC. The chain recombines TRBV5-1 with TRBJ1-2, with no clear D. The V end was cut by 2 bases, the J end by 6 bases, with 5 bases between. The CDR3 contains 11 residues. CDR1 and CDR2 (germline): SGHRS, YFSETQ.